This TCR beta chain came from a study of blood T cell repertoires in COVID-19 (TCRdb year 2020). A note on the overall study: Samples covering the acute and convalescent phases of COVID-19 were provided by collaborators in the United States, Italy and Spain. The material from the prospective study consisted of cDNA or gDNA derived from T cells, B-cell-depleted T cells, or PBMCs. Samples came from the ongoing ImmuneRACE study (first 160 participants) plus 1,254 subjects from 6 global collaborators. Where available, HLA class I and class II types were taken from metadata supplied by the sample provider and were not determined by assay-based typing. The dataset comprised deeply sampled blood TCRbeta repertoires from subjects exposed to, actively infected with, or recovered from COVID-19. The sample metadata nearly always contained a de-identified subject ID, COVID-19 status, age in years and sex. The repertoires were released in a freely available public database intended as a resource for research on the immune response to SARS-CoV-2. What the work shows at the level of the full study, not this receptor alone: The quantity of clinical and demographic metadata differed by source and by participant and was supplied without curation.

The immunoSEQ Assay, a bias-controlled multiplex PCR, was used to amplify TCRbeta CDR3 regions from genomic DNA. From the authors' description of their analysis: The number of nucleated cells in each sample was estimated by amplification of reference gene primers within the assay. To quantify the absolute abundance of each unique TCRbeta CDR3 rearrangement, sequence reads were collapsed and filtered. For each sample, productive Simpson clonality was calculated as the square root of Simpson's diversity index across productive rearrangements. The immuneACCESS repertoire file appears here via TCRdb, limited to in-frame rearrangements. These files lack a portion of the clones; in checked studies, under half of the deficit traces to unresolved V genes, and the cause of the others is not known. The V and J calls and clone size are taken from that table; D and trimming were inferred from the DNA. For this sample there are a few hundred thousand clones; roughly 90% appear just once. The biggest ten clones account for 2.9% of the sample.

Inclusive of the bounding cysteine and phenylalanine, the CDR3 is 15 residues long. Of the read, only the CDR3 DNA is kept; its 45 bases are in frame from base 1. Per the germline V gene (reference sequence), SGHAT is the CDR1 and FQDESV is the CDR2. Participants in the prospective study were enrolled through a virtual design, were aged about 18 to 90 years, and lived in roughly 26 United States geographic areas. Cohort assignment in the prospective study relied on participant-reported clinical history from a screening survey and a study questionnaire. A participant counted as exposed if, within 2 weeks of entering the study, that participant had been in contact with someone who had a PCR-confirmed or clinician-diagnosed COVID-19 case. Each participant in the prospective study had whole blood, serum and a nasopharyngeal or oropharyngeal swab collected by mobile phlebotomists. Additional blood draws and questionnaires over an approximately 2-month period could optionally be provided by prospective study participants. Blood samples from the prospective study were shipped frozen or at room temperature prior to DNA extraction.

Comments on this clone: Its specific antigen is unknown. Germline and junction disagree at one end, which may indicate a read error.

Material: PBMCs or T cells enriched from blood (not recorded which). The sequence derives from a woman in her fifties or sixties who had been exposed to COVID-19. The rearranged segments are TRBV11-1 and TRBJ2-1, with 12 central nucleotides matching TRBD2. The nucleotide sequence is given as TGTGCCAGCAGCCTAGCGGGGGGGTTTATCCATGAGCAGTTCTTC. Its translation reads: CASSLAGGFIHEQFF.